This T cell receptor (beta chain) comes out of a study of PD-1 blockade in classical Hodgkin lymphoma. Assay: immunoSEQ multiplex PCR; the TCRdb copy retains only in-frame clones and omits some. Here the sample spans fewer than 10,000 clones, about 90% being singletons. The study's findings and limits: Healthy donors reportedly exceeded newly diagnosed patients in baseline TCR diversity. The causes of the repertoire differences, possibly disease activity or prior therapy, remain undefined.

About this clone: Its antigen is still unknown.

The time point here: newly diagnosed, previously untreated cHL patient sample. PBMCs were thawed, and CD8+ T cells were then isolated from them by magnetic negative selection. Comparison used PBMCs from newly diagnosed, untreated classical Hodgkin lymphoma. Sequencing was performed on CD8+ T cells from blood. The sequence was obtained from a human donor with classical Hodgkin lymphoma.

Written as DNA, the CDR3 is TGTGCCAGCAGTGGCGGGACTAGCGGAGTCACAGATACGCAGTATTTT. As protein: CASSGGTSGVTDTQYF. J is TRBJ2-3 and V is TRBV2; 11 bases match TRBD2. This CDR3 has 16 residues. V dropped 4 bases and J dropped 2; count of bases not matched to a gene: 5. The germline V gene has CDR1 SNHLY and CDR2 FYNNEI.